This T cell receptor beta chain was identified in a study of blood T cells in healthy people across ages. Trimming removed 8 bases from V and 1 base from J, with 16 bases in between. Germline V gene data show CDR1 as SGHAT and CDR2 as FQNNGV. This CDR3 region has 15 residues. This clonotype showed up just a few times. Using a J-beta primer mix together with a sample-barcoded 5' primer, a second PCR was run for roughly 7 to 12 cycles. Each CDR3 protein is one row after TCRdb ran MiXCR on the 5' RACE reads. The sample lists under 1 million distinct CDR3 sequences, approximately 48% occurring once. The sequence came from a man aged 55 to 70 in good health. The genes are TRBV11-2 and TRBJ2-3; a possible D gene is TRBD2 (6 bases). What was sequenced was blood. This chain's CDR3 is CASAGLRRGTDTQYF. The CDR3 bases are TGTGCCAGCGCAGGACTGAGGAGGGGCACAGATACGCAGTATTTT.